A single sample gave rise to the 27 T cell receptor beta chains below, sequenced in a study of shared clonotypes between healthy human individuals. Naive CD8 populations comprised CD45RO-negative cells positively selected for CCR7, excluding terminally differentiated effector memory CD45RA+ cells. Clones were read by immunoSEQ multiplex PCR, and TCRdb kept only the in-frame ones, dropping some. This table has approximately 600,000 clones, 85% to 95% appearing once. Sequencing was done on a sample of naive CD8+ T cells sorted from blood. These receptors all come from a woman in her twenties or thirties in good health.

The chain joins TRBV6-5 to TRBJ1-5; 8 nucleotides line up with TRBD1. V lost 6 bases and J lost 4; bases outside the gene matches: 2. CDR3 length: 13 amino acids. Germline CDR1 MNHEY, CDR2 SVGAGI. The CDR3 loop is CASRRQGNQPQHF. CDR3 nucleotide sequence: TGTGCCAGCAGGCGACAGGGGAATCAGCCCCAGCATTTT.

The chain uses TRBV27 and TRBJ2-1, with D hard to call. V was clipped by 3 bases and J by 7 bases, with 10 bases between them. CDR1 and CDR2 from the germline V gene are MNHEY and SMNVEV (reference sequence). This CDR3 is built from 13 residues. CDR3: CASSFGVENEQFF. CDR3 coding DNA: TGTGCCAGCAGTTTTGGGGTGGAGAATGAGCAGTTCTTC.

This clone was seen only once. The gene calls are TRBV4-1 and TRBJ2-5; TRBD2 might be the D (5 bases). The germline CDR1 and CDR2 sequences are MGHRA and YSYEKL. This CDR3 is built from 16 residues. V gave up 4 bases and J gave up 11 bases, with 26 bases separating them. The DNA for the CDR3 is TGCGCCAGCAGCCCCACCCCGGGAAGGGCATCTTGGGAGCAGTACTTC. It translates to CASSPTPGRASWEQYF.

V usage is TRBV27 and J usage is TRBJ2-7; D possibly matches TRBD1 or TRBD2 (5 bases each). The germline CDR1 and CDR2 sequences are MNHEY and SMNVEV (reference sequence). The CDR3 runs 14 residues. V was shortened by 3 bases and J by 3 bases, with 12 bases between the two germline ends. CDR3 coding DNA: TGTGCCAGCAGTTTTGAGGGACCTAACTACGAGCAGTACTTC. It is translated as CASSFEGPNYEQYF.

The J gene is TRBJ2-7, the V gene TRBV27; TRBD2 matches at 12 bases. Germline trimming cut 6 bases from V and 3 bases from J; bases unmatched to any gene: 12. Germline V gene sequence: CDR1 MNHEY, CDR2 SMNVEV (reference sequence). The CDR3 has 17 amino acids. CDR3 DNA: TGTGCCAGCAGCCTCACATCCCCGGGACTAGCGGGCTACGAGCAGTACTTC. Amino acids: CASSLTSPGLAGYEQYF.

The chain carries TRBV7-6 and TRBJ2-7; 8 positions agree with TRBD2. CDR1 and CDR2 from the germline V gene are SGHVS and FNYEAQ. The CDR3 contains 14 residues. V was clipped by 0 bases and J by 2 bases; unmatched bases: 0. CDR3 loop: CASSLASGTYEQYF. The CDR3 DNA reads TGTGCCAGCAGCTTAGCTAGCGGGACCTACGAGCAGTACTTC.

This chain connects TRBV5-6 to TRBJ2-1; D is uncertain. The germline gives CDR1 SGHDT, CDR2 YYEEEE. The CDR3 contains 15 residues. The V and J ends lost 1 base and 3 bases respectively, with 11 bases between them. Here the CDR3 reads CASSLLLISYNEQFF. CDR3 DNA sequence: TGTGCCAGCAGCTTGTTGCTTATAAGCTACAATGAGCAGTTCTTC.

The rearrangement links TRBV30 to TRBJ1-1, with D unresolved. The CDR3 spans 13 residues. V was cut by 0 bases and J by 5 bases, with 10 bases left in between. CDR1 is GTSNPN, CDR2 SVGIG, per germline (reference sequence). The CDR3 DNA is TGTGCCTGGAGTGTACGATCTGGGACTGAAGCTTTCTTT. Translation: CAWSVRSGTEAFF.

This chain connects TRBV28 to TRBJ2-5; D gene uncertain. This CDR3 comprises 12 residues. V lost 6 bases and J lost 5, with 10 bases in between. The V gene's germline CDR1 is MDHEN and CDR2 SYDVKM. This CDR3 is CASRKSSETQYF. In DNA, the CDR3 is TGTGCCAGCAGGAAGAGTTCGGAGACCCAGTACTTC.

The chain carries TRBV27 and TRBJ1-1; unclear D gene. The CDR3 loop spans 15 amino acids. The ends were cut back, 2 bases at V and 1 base at J, with 11 bases in the middle. Germline V gene lookup returns CDR1 MNHEY and CDR2 SMNVEV (reference sequence). DNA of the CDR3: TGTGCCAGCAGTTTAGTTTATAAGCCGAACACTGAAGCTTTCTTT. Translation: CASSLVYKPNTEAFF.

The V call is TRBV28, the J call TRBJ2-7; 11 bases are shared with TRBD1. With V trimmed by 6 bases and J by 2 bases, 6 bases remained unmatched. This CDR3 is 15 amino acids long. Germline CDR1 and CDR2: MDHEN and SYDVKM. The CDR3 reads CASRRWTGGPYEQYF. CDR3 DNA: TGTGCCAGCAGGCGATGGACAGGGGGCCCCTACGAGCAGTACTTC.

This chain joins TRBV27 and TRBJ2-1; 7 positions agree with TRBD1. The CDR3 has 15 amino acids. V shed 6 bases, J shed 4 bases, and the junction held 9 bases outside the gene matches. Germline CDR1 is MNHEY and CDR2 is SMNVEV (reference sequence). The chain's CDR3 is CASSETPGQYNEQFF. The DNA for the CDR3 is TGTGCCAGCAGCGAAACGCCGGGACAGTACAATGAGCAGTTCTTC.

Only one count was recorded for this clone. The chain couples TRBV10-3 to TRBJ1-6, with 7 positions matching TRBD1. This CDR3 spans 15 amino acids. V lost 3 bases, J lost 9 bases, and 8 bases stayed unmatched. From germline, CDR1 is ENHRY and CDR2 SYGVKD. The CDR3, as DNA: TGTGCCATCAGTGATGAGGGGGCGCGTAGTTCACCCCTCCACTTT. Protein product: CAISDEGARSSPLHF.

This chain connects TRBV5-6 to TRBJ2-7; the D call may be TRBD1 or TRBD2 (5 bases each). The germline V gene has CDR1 SGHDT and CDR2 YYEEEE. Trimming took off 6 bases at V and 2 bases at J, with 15 bases between the two ends. There are 14 residues in the CDR3. The DNA of the CDR3 is TGTGCCAGCATCCCCTGGGGCGGGCCCTACGAGCAGTACTTC. It is translated as CASIPWGGPYEQYF. The full variable domain, its missing parts supplied by reference TRBV5-6 and TRBJ2-7, is DAGVTQSPTHLIKTRGQQVTLRCSPKSGHDTVSWYQQALGQGPQFIFQYYEEEERQRGNFPDRFSGHQFPNYSSELNVNALLLGDSALYLCASIPWGGPYEQYFGPGTRLTVT.

The chain recombines TRBV19 with TRBJ2-7; 10 bases line up with TRBD1. The V segment lost 3 bases and the J segment 5 bases; nucleotides outside the gene matches: 4. The germline V gene encodes CDR1 LNHDA and CDR2 SQIVND (reference sequence). The CDR3 runs 14 residues. The CDR3 DNA reads as TGTGCCAGTAGTATGGGGACAGGGGCCGACGAGCAGTACTTC. This translates into CASSMGTGADEQYF. Combining the CDR3 with reference TRBV19 and TRBJ2-7 gives the whole variable domain DGGITQSPKYLFRKEGQNVTLSCEQNLNHDAMYWYRQDPGQGLRLIYYSQIVNDFQKGDIAEGYSVSREKKESFPLTVTSAQKNPTAFYLCASSMGTGADEQYFGPGTRLTVT.

This clone showed up just a few times. The chain has TRBV2 and TRBJ2-7; the D gene is possibly TRBD1 (5 bases). CDR1 and CDR2 (germline): SNHLY, FYNNEI. This CDR3 has 12 residues. The V end lost 4 bases, the J end lost 6 bases, and 10 bases lay between the germline ends. CDR3 region: CASSADNREQYF. The CDR3 DNA sequence: TGTGCCAGCAGTGCGGACAACCGCGAGCAGTACTTC.

This chain connects TRBV18 to TRBJ1-3; D gene ambiguous. Trimming left V 0 bases short and J 3 bases short, with 12 bases between. The CDR3 consists of 16 residues. Germline-derived CDR1 and CDR2 are KGHSH and LQKENI. The CDR3 loop reads CASSPPLNLFGNTIYF. The CDR3 bases are TGTGCCAGCTCACCACCTCTCAACCTCTTTGGAAACACCATATATTTT.

The chain uses TRBV14 and TRBJ2-1, with D maybe TRBD2 (6 bases). Germline V CDR1 and CDR2: SGHDN, FVKESK. The V end was cut by 1 base, the J end by 2 bases, with 12 bases between. This CDR3 has 16 amino acids. Written as DNA, the CDR3 is TGTGCCAGCAGCCAAGTGGAGGGAGGCGCCTACAATGAGCAGTTCTTC. It encodes CASSQVEGGAYNEQFF.

The gene calls are TRBV12-5 and TRBJ2-7; no clear D. The CDR3 is 15 residues long. The V gene lost 0 bases and the J gene lost 0 bases, with 9 bases spanning the gap. From germline, CDR1 is LGHNT and CDR2 FRNRAP. CDR3: CASGLVTTTSYEQYF. CDR3 in DNA: TGTGCTAGTGGTTTGGTGACGACCACCTCCTACGAGCAGTACTTC. The entire variable domain, with the rest obtained from reference TRBV12-5 and TRBJ2-7, is as follows: DARVTQTPRHKVTEMGQEVTMRCQPILGHNTVFWYRQTMMQGLELLAYFRNRAPLDDSGMPKDRFSAEMPDATLATLKIQPSEPRDSAVYFCASGLVTTTSYEQYFGPGTRLTVT.

The chain employs TRBV7-9 and TRBJ1-1; D remains ambiguous. The V end was cut by 5 bases, the J end by 10 bases, with 11 bases between. The CDR3 covers 11 residues. Germline values: CDR1 SEHNR, CDR2 FQNEAQ (reference sequence). This CDR3 reads CASSDDGRAFF. CDR3 bases: TGTGCCAGCAGCGACGACGGTAGAGCTTTCTTT. Based on the CDR3 plus reference TRBV7-9 and TRBJ1-1, the full variable domain is DTGVSQNPRHKITKRGQNVTFRCDPISEHNRLYWYRQTLGQGPEFLTYFQNEAQLEKSRLLSDRFSAERPKGSFSTLEIQRTEQGDSAMYLCASSDDGRAFFGQGTRLTVV.

The CDR3 sequence: CSVAEVSYEQYF. The CDR3, as DNA: TGCAGCGTTGCCGAGGTGTCCTACGAGCAGTACTTC. The rearrangement links TRBV29-1 to TRBJ2-7; D not resolved. Germline assignment: CDR1 SQVTM and CDR2 ANQGSEA. V dropped 4 bases and J dropped 1 base, with 8 bases sitting between them. The CDR3 runs 12 residues.

The CDR3: CSVIRGNYNEQFF. In DNA, the CDR3 is TGCAGCGTTATCCGTGGGAACTACAATGAGCAGTTCTTC. This rearrangement joins TRBV29-1 to TRBJ2-1; the D is unclear. Germline lookup yields CDR1 SQVTM and CDR2 ANQGSEA. V shed 5 bases and J shed 3 bases, with 11 bases lying between them. There are 13 residues in the CDR3.

The rearrangement uses TRBV6-1 and TRBJ2-7; no reliable D call. The germline CDR1 and CDR2 sequences are MNHNS and SASEGT. Trimming shortened V by 1 base and J by 1 base, and 20 bases separated the two germline ends. This CDR3 spans 18 amino acids. In DNA, the CDR3 is TGTGCCAGCAGTGAAGGTGGAATACAGTTTAGGCCGTCCTACGAGCAGTACTTC. The encoded protein is CASSEGGIQFRPSYEQYF.

The rearrangement joins TRBV10-2 to TRBJ2-7, with 9 bases lining up with TRBD2. The length of the CDR3 is 13 residues. The germline V gene has CDR1 WSHSY and CDR2 SAAADI. Trimming removed 7 bases from V and 4 bases from J; junction bases left unmatched: 5. The CDR3 region has the DNA TGCGCCAGCAATAGCGGGAGTTCGTACGAGCAGTACTTC. Its translation is CASNSGSSYEQYF.

The CDR3 DNA reads TGCAGCGGCGCCGGGACTAGCGGGAGCTCCTACGAGCAGTACTTC. Residues: CSGAGTSGSSYEQYF. The chain links TRBV29-1 to TRBJ2-7, with TRBD2 matching over 14 bases. The CDR3 runs 15 residues. Germline V CDR1 and CDR2: SQVTM, ANQGSEA. Trimming at V came to 7 bases and at J to 0 bases, leaving 5 bases not matched to a gene.

As regards this clone: The sample has other DNA sequences that encode this CDR3 too. The rearrangement links TRBV28 to TRBJ2-7; D ambiguous. The CDR3 consists of 11 residues. Trimming removed 5 bases from V and 2 bases from J, with 4 bases in between. Germline V gives CDR1 MDHEN, CDR2 SYDVKM. CDR3 region: CASSLAYEQYF. CDR3 sequence (DNA): TGTGCCAGCAGTCTTGCCTACGAGCAGTACTTC.

This clone has a handful of counts. The J gene is TRBJ1-4, the V gene TRBV13; D is uncertain. Germline values: CDR1 PRHDT, CDR2 FYEKMQ (reference sequence). The CDR3 has 13 residues. Deletions cut 0 bases from V and 3 bases from J, with 2 bases between. The chain's CDR3 is CASSLGPNEKLFF. In nucleotides, the CDR3 is TGTGCCAGCAGCTTAGGCCCTAATGAAAAACTGTTTTTT.